This TCR beta chain was obtained from a study of T-cell memory formation after mild COVID-19. Study-level background: Clusters of TCRs were largely donor specific. General study results and limits: Clones that shrank (day 15 to 85) were balanced CD4/CD8, whereas later expanders leaned CD4+. Researchers found some responding clones in pre-infection memory, a sign that cross-reactive memory joined.

This clonotype was seen a handful of times. The target antigen is unknown. The CDR3 totals 16 residues. The germline V gene encodes CDR1 DFQATT and CDR2 SNEGSKA (reference sequence). V was clipped by 5 bases and J by 1 base; unmatched bases: 8. TCR alpha and TCR beta cDNA libraries carrying sample barcodes and UMIs were produced by 5'RACE using constant-segment primers. TCRdb recomputed calls from the 5' RACE reads with MiXCR, one row per CDR3 protein. The table shows about 110,000 distinct CDR3 sequences, with 12% occurring only once. The TCR was taken from an adult woman who had mild COVID-19 (a few samples of this study predate the infection). Cell type and time point are not known. This chain joins TRBV20-1 and TRBJ2-3, with TRBD2 matching 11 bases. The specimen was PBMCs or a T cell subset sorted from them (not recorded which). Here the CDR3 reads CSARTSGGTGTDTQYF. DNA of the CDR3: TGCAGTGCTCGAACTAGCGGGGGTACGGGCACAGATACGCAGTATTTT.